Presented here are 5 T cell receptor beta chains from one specimen sequenced in a study of control samples from healthy donors and cancer patients (dated by TCRdb to the early 2020s). The protocol used for the library was the immunoSEQ multiplex PCR assay. The source is immuneACCESS, and TCRdb retained only in-frame sequences with V and J called. Part of the clones is not carried over; for the studies checked, unresolved V genes explain less than half of this, and the remainder is unexplained. A total of approximately 89,000 clones appear in this sample, more than 70% of them only once. Around a fifth of the sample belongs to the ten largest clones. The sequenced sample consisted of blood. Receptor source: a man between 50 and 59 years old in good health.

This clone was recorded once. The genes are TRBV11-2 and TRBJ1-2; TRBD1 matches 9 bases. The length of the CDR3 is 16 residues. CDR1 and CDR2 from the germline V gene are SGHAT and FQNNGV. Trimming at V came to 7 bases and at J to 1 base, leaving 10 bases not matched to a gene. CDR3 loop: CASNYRDREGNYGYTF. DNA of the CDR3: TGTGCCAGCAATTACCGGGACAGGGAGGGTAACTATGGCTACACCTTC.

The CDR3 loop is CARSLGRLDTEAFF. The CDR3 DNA sequence: TGTGCCAGAAGCTTGGGGAGATTGGACACTGAAGCTTTCTTT. V usage is TRBV5-3 and J usage is TRBJ1-1; D uncertain. TRBV5-3 is sorted into the ORF group, with uncertain function. The V and J ends lost 0 bases and 3 bases respectively, with 9 bases between them. There are 14 residues in the CDR3.

This clone was counted between two and nine times. The chain carries TRBV19 and TRBJ1-5; no clear D. V was trimmed by 6 bases and J by 1 base, leaving 13 bases between them. This CDR3 has 15 amino acids. From germline, CDR1 is LNHDA and CDR2 SQIVND (reference sequence). The CDR3 region has the DNA TGTGCCAGTAGATCGTGGGCAGACAGCAATCAGCCCCAGCATTTT. This encodes CASRSWADSNQPQHF.

The chain has TRBV5-1 and TRBJ1-2, with D possibly matching TRBD1 (5 bases). Germline assignment: CDR1 SGHRS and CDR2 YFSETQ. CDR3 length: 15 residues. V dropped 7 bases and J dropped 4 bases, with 20 bases sitting between them. For the CDR3, the DNA is TGCGCCAGCCACGAGGGGCAGGGTGAGGGCTATGGCTACACCTTC. It encodes CASHEGQGEGYGYTF.

This chain joins TRBV7-2 and TRBJ2-7, with 9 bases aligning to TRBD2. The CDR3 is made up of 15 amino acids. Germline V gene lookup returns CDR1 SGHTA and CDR2 FQGNSA. The trim removed 3 bases at V and 0 bases at J, leaving 3 bases unmatched. CDR3 nucleotide sequence: TGTGCCAGCAGCTTGACTAGCGGAGGCTCCTACGAGCAGTACTTC. Encoded protein: CASSLTSGGSYEQYF.